Given below is one T cell receptor beta chain in context. Germline-derived CDR1 and CDR2 are KGHDR and SFDVKD. With 5 bases removed from V and 5 bases from J, the gap between germline ends came to 8 bases. The CDR3 totals 13 residues. The record originates from a study of CD8+CD57+ T cells in acquired aplastic anemia. The sequenced patients had an expansion of CD8+CD57+ cells seen by flow cytometry. TCR beta VDJ and CDR3 profiling used genomic DNA as template. TCRdb recomputed calls from the reads with MiXCR, one row per CDR3 protein. The repertoire holds some 200,000 distinct CDR3 sequences, more than 55% seen once, with around three fifths in the top ten.

Sequencing used sorted CD4+, CD8+, or CD8+CD57+ T cells (not recorded which) from PBMCs. This TCR was sampled from a human donor with aplastic anemia. The gene calls are TRBV24-1 and TRBJ2-2, with a weak D call TRBD1 (6 bases). CDR3 sequence: CATSAGETGELFF. As DNA, the CDR3 is TGTGCCACCAGTGCAGGGGAGACCGGGGAGCTGTTTTTT.